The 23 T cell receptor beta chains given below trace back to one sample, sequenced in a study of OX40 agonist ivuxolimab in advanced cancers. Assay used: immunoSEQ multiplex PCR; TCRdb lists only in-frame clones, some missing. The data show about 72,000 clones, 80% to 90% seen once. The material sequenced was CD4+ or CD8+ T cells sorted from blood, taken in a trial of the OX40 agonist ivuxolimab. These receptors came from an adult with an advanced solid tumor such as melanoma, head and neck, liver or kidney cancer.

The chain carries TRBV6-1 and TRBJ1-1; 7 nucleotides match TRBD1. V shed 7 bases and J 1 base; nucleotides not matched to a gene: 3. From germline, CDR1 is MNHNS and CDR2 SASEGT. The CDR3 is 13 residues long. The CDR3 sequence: CASMEGANTEAFF. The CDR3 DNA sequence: TGTGCCAGCATGGAGGGGGCGAACACTGAAGCTTTCTTT.

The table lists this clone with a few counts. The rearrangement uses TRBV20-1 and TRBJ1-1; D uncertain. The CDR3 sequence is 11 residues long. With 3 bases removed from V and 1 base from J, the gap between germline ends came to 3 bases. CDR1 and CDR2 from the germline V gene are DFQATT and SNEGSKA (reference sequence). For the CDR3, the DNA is TGCAGTGCTAGCCCGAACACTGAAGCTTTCTTT. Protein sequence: CSASPNTEAFF.

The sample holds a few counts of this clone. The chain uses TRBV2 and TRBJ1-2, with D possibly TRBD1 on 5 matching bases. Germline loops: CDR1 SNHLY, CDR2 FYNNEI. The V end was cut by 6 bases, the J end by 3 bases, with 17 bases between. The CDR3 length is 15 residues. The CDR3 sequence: CASSPSGRDDYGYTF. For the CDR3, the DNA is TGTGCCAGCAGCCCCTCGGGCAGGGATGACTATGGCTACACCTTC.

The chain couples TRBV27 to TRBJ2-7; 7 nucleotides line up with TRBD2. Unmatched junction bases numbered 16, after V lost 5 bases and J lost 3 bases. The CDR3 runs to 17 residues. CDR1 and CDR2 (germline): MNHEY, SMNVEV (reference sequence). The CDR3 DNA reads TGTGCCAGCAGTCAGAACCCTACCGGACCGGGAGGCTACGAGCAGTACTTC. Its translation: CASSQNPTGPGGYEQYF.

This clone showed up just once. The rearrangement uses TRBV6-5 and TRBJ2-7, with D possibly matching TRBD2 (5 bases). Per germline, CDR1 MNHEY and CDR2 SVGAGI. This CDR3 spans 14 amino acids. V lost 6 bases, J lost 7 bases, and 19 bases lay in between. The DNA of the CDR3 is TGTGCCAGCAGAATTTCTAGGGCGCGCGGGGAGCAGTACTTC. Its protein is CASRISRARGEQYF.

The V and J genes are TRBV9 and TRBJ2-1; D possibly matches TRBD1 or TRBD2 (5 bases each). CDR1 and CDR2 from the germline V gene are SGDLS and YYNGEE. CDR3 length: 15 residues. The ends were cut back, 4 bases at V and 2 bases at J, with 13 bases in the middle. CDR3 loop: CASSPRVGAYNEQFF. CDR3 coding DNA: TGTGCCAGCAGCCCCAGGGTGGGGGCCTACAATGAGCAGTTCTTC.

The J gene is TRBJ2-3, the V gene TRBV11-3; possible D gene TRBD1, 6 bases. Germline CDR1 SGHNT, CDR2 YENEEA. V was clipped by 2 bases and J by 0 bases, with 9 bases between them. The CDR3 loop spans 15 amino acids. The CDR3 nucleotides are TGTGCCAGCAGCTTATGGGGACAAAGCACAGATACGCAGTATTTT. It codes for CASSLWGQSTDTQYF.

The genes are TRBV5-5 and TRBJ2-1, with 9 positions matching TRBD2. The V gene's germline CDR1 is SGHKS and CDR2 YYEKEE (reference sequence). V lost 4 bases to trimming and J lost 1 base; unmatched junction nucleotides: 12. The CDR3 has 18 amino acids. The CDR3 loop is CASSPTTAGGWSYNEQFF. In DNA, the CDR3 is TGTGCCAGCAGCCCGACTACAGCGGGAGGTTGGTCCTACAATGAGCAGTTCTTC.

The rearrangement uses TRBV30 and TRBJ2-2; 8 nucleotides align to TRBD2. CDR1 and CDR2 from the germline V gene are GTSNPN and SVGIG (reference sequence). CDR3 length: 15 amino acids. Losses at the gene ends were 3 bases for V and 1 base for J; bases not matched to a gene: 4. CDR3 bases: TGTGCCTGGAGGATTAGCGGGATGAACACCGGGGAGCTGTTTTTT. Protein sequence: CAWRISGMNTGELFF.

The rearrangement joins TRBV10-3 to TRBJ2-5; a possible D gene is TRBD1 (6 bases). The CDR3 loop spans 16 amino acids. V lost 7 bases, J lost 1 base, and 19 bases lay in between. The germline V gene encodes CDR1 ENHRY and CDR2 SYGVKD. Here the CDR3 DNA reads TGTGCCATCATGGGATCGACAGGCAAGACCCAAGAGACCCAGTACTTC. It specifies CAIMGSTGKTQETQYF.

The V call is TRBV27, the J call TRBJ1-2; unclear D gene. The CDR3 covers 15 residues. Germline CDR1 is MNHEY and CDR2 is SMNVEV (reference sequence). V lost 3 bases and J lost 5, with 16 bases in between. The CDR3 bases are TGTGCCAGCAGTTTTTCCGAACCACCCGGGTATGGCTACACCTTC. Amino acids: CASSFSEPPGYGYTF.

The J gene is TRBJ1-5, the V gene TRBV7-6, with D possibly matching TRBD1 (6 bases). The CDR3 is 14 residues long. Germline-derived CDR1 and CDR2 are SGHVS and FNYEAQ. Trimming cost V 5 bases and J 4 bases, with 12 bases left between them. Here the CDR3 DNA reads TGTGCCAGCAGCCCGGGGGGGCCTAATCAGCCCCAGCATTTT. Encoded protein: CASSPGGPNQPQHF.

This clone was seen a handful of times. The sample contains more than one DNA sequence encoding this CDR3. The CDR3 DNA reads TGCAGCGTACAGGGGGCTAACTATGGCTACACCTTC. Encoded protein: CSVQGANYGYTF. V is TRBV29-1 and J is TRBJ1-2, with 8 bases aligning to TRBD1. From germline, CDR1 is SQVTM and CDR2 ANQGSEA. Trimming cost V 6 bases and J 0 bases; bases outside gene matches: 0. The CDR3 has 12 amino acids.

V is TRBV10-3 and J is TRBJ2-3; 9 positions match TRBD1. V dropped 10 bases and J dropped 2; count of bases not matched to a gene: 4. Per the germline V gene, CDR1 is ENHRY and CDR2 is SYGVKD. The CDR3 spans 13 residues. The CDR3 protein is CATRDRDTDTQYF. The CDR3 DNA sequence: TGTGCCACCCGGGACAGGGACACAGATACGCAGTATTTT.

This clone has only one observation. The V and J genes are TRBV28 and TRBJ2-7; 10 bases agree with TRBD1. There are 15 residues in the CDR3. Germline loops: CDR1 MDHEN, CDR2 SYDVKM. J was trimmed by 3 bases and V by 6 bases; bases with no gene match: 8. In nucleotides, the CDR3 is TGTGCCAGCAGCCCCCCGGGACAGGGGTACTACGAGCAGTACTTC. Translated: CASSPPGQGYYEQYF.

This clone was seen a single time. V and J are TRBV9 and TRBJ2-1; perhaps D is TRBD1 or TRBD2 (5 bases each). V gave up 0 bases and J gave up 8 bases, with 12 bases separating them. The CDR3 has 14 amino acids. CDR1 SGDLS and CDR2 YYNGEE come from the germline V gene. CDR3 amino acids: CASSVDEGWDEQFF. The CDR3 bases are TGTGCCAGCAGCGTAGATGAGGGGTGGGATGAGCAGTTCTTC.

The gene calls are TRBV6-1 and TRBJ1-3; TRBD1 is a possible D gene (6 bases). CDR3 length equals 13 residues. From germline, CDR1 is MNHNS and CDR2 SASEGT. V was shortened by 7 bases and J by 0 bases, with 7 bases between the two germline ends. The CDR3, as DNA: TGTGCCAGCACAGGGGTCTCTGGAAACACCATATATTTT. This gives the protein CASTGVSGNTIYF.

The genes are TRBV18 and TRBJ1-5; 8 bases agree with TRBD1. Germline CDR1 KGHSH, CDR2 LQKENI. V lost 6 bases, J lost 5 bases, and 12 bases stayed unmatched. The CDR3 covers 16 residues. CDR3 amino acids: CASSHGQGAMYQPQHF. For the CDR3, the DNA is TGTGCCAGCTCTCACGGACAGGGAGCAATGTATCAGCCCCAGCATTTT.

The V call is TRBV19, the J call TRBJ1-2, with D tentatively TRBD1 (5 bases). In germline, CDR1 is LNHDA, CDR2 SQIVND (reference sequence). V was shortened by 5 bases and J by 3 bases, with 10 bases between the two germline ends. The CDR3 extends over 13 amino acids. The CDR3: CASSVDRDYGYTF. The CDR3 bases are TGTGCCAGTAGTGTCGACAGAGACTATGGCTACACCTTC.

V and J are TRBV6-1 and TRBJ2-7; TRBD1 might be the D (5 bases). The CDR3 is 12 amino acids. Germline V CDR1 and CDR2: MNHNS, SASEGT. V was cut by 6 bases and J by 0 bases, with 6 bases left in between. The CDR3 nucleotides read TGTGCCAGCAGACAGGCCTCCTACGAGCAGTACTTC. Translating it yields CASRQASYEQYF.

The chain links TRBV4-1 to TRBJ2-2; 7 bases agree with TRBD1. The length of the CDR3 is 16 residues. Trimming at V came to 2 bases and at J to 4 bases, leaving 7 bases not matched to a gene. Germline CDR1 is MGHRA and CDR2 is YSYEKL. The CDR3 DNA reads TGCGCCAGCAGCCAACTACAGGGGTCGCGCACCGGGGAGCTGTTTTTT. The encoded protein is CASSQLQGSRTGELFF.

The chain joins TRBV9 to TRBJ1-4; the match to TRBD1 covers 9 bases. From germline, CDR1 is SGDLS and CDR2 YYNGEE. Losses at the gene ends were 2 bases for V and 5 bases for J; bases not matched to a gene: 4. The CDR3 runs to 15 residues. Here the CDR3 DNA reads TGTGCCAGCAGCGTTTCCGGGACAGGGAATGAAAAACTGTTTTTT. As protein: CASSVSGTGNEKLFF.

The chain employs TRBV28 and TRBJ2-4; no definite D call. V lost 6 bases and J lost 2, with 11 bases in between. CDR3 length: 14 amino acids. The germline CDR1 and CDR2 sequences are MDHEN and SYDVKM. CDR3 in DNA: TGTGCCAGCAGCTTTTCGGTGCCCAAAAACATTCAGTACTTC. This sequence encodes CASSFSVPKNIQYF. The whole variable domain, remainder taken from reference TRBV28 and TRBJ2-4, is DVKVTQSSRYLVKRTGEKVFLECVQDMDHENMFWYRQDPGLGLRLIYFSYDVKMKEKGDIPEGYSVSREKKERFSLILESASTNQTSMYLCASSFSVPKNIQYFGAGTRLSVL.